A single sample is the source of the 5 T cell receptor beta chains below, sequenced in a study of cytomegalovirus exposure and HLA in healthy donors. The PCR used 60 Vbeta and 13 Jbeta primers. TCRdb's copy holds only in-frame clones and misses some; the assay was immunoSEQ multiplex PCR. The table shows under 150,000 clones, with just under 85% occurring only once. The sample comprised PBMCs. The receptor source for this set is a man aged 35-49 years in good health and CMV-seropositive.

The J gene is TRBJ2-5, the V gene TRBV25-1, with TRBD1 identical over 11 bases. The J call may be faulty, since TRBJ2-7 better matches the DNA end. The CDR3 extends over 16 amino acids. Germline assignment: CDR1 MGHDK and CDR2 SYGVNS. The chain's CDR3 is CASRVLGTGGPYEQYF. The CDR3 DNA is TGTGCCAGCAGGGTCCTTGGGACAGGGGGGCCCTACGAGCAGTACTTC.

The rearrangement uses TRBV20-1 and TRBJ1-2; 7 bases are a match to TRBD1. The CDR3 runs to 11 residues. CDR1 and CDR2 (germline): DFQATT, SNEGSKA (reference sequence). The ends lost 5 bases at V and 7 bases at J; junction bases unmatched: 4. CDR3 sequence: CSASQGIGYTF. In DNA, the CDR3 is TGCAGTGCTTCACAGGGGATTGGCTACACCTTC.

The V gene is TRBV28, the J gene TRBJ2-7, with D tentatively TRBD1 (6 bases). The CDR3 extends over 15 amino acids. With 3 bases removed from V and 2 bases from J, the gap between germline ends came to 14 bases. CDR1 and CDR2 (germline): MDHEN, SYDVKM. The CDR3 DNA reads TGTGCCAGCAGTTTCCACCGGGACATCCCCTACGAGCAGTACTTC. It specifies CASSFHRDIPYEQYF.

This CDR3 reads CASRTGQSGYGYTF. CDR3 coding DNA: TGTGCCAGCAGGACAGGACAGTCTGGCTATGGCTACACCTTC. The rearrangement joins TRBV6-5 to TRBJ1-2; maybe TRBD1 (6 bases). The CDR3 extends over 14 amino acids. The germline CDR1 and CDR2 sequences are MNHEY and SVGAGI. Trimming removed 6 bases from V and 4 bases from J, with 15 bases in between.

The rearrangement uses TRBV20-1 and TRBJ2-3; weak D call: TRBD1 (5 bases). V was shortened by 1 base and J by 8 bases, with 7 bases between the two germline ends. The CDR3 is 11 amino acids. Germline V gene data show CDR1 as DFQATT and CDR2 as SNEGSKA (reference sequence). The CDR3 loop is CSARGGGTQYF. The CDR3 DNA sequence: TGCAGTGCTAGAGGGGGCGGTACGCAGTATTTT.